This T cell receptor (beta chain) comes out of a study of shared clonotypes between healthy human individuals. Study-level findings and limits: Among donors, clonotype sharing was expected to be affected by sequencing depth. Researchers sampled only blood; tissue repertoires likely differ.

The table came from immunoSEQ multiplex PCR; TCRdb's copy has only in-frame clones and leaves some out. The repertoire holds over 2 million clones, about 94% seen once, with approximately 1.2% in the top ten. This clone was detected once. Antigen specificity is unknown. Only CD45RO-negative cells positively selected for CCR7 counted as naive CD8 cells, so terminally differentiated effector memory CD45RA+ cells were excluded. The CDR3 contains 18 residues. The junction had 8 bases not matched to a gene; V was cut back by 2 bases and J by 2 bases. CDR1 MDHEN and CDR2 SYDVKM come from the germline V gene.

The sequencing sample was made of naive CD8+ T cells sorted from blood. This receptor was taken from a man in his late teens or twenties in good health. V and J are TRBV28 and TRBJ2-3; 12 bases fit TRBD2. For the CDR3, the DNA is TGTGCCAGCAGTTTACGATTACTAGCGGGGGGCCTCACAGATACGCAGTATTTT. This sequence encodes CASSLRLLAGGLTDTQYF.